This T cell receptor beta chain emerged from a study of shared clonotypes between healthy human individuals. Each subset's genomic DNA was split evenly across several immunoSEQ plates. Authors' data handling: ImmunoSEQ supplied junction-only sequences lacking quality scores, so filtering was different. Clones were read by immunoSEQ multiplex PCR, and TCRdb kept only the in-frame ones, dropping some. V, J and clone size are taken as reported in that table, and D and trimming were inferred from the DNA itself. Of over 1.4 million clones in the sample, roughly 96% are singletons; the top ten hold roughly 1.2%. Germline CDR1 is SGHVS and CDR2 is FQNEAQ. This CDR3 has 18 amino acids. Unmatched junction bases numbered 17, after V lost 8 bases and J lost 7 bases. Regarding the study as a whole: Approximately 5% of naive CD4 clonotypes were shared across four donors. Non-shared clonotypes had lower generation probabilities than those shared by all four donors.

In the case of this clone: Its specificity is not known.

The receptor's source is a man younger than 40 in good health. Sequencing was done on a sample of naive CD4+ T cells sorted from blood. As for subset: CD45RA+ positively selected. The V gene is TRBV7-8, the J gene TRBJ2-7; 16 bases are a match to TRBD2. The CDR3 spells CASGWMSGTSGRAREQYF. CDR3 bases: TGTGCCAGCGGCTGGATGTCCGGGACTAGCGGGAGGGCCAGAGAGCAGTACTTC.